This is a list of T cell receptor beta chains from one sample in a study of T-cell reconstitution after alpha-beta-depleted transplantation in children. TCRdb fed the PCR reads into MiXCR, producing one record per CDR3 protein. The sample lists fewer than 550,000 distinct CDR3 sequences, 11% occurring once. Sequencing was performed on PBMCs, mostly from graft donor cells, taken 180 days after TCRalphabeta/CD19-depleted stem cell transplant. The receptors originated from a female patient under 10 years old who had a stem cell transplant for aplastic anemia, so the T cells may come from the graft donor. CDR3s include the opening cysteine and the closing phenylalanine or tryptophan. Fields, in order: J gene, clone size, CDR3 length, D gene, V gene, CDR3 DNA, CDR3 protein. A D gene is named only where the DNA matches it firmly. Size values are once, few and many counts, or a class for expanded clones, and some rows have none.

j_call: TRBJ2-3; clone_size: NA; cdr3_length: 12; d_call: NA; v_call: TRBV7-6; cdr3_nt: TGTGCCAGCAGCTTAGATTCCTTCCCGCAGTATTTT; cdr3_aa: CASSLDSFPQYF
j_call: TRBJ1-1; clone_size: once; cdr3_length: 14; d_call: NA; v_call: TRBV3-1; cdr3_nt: TGTGCCAGCAGCCCCGGACGGAGGATCACTGAAGCTTTCTTT; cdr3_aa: CASSPGRRITEAFF
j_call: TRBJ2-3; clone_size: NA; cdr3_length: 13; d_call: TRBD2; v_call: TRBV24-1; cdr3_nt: TGTGCCACCTCGGGCGGGAGGGCCGATACGCAGTATTTT; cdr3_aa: CATSGGRADTQYF
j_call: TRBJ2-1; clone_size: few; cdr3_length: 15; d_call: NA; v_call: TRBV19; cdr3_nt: TGTGCCAGTAGTATGGGTAGGGATCCGAGGAATGAGCAGTTCTTC; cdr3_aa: CASSMGRDPRNEQFF
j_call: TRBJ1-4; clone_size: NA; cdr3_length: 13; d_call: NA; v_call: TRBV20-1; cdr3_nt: TGCAGTGCCGCCAAAGAGCTAAGGGAAAAACTGTTTTTT; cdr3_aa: CSAAKELREKLFF
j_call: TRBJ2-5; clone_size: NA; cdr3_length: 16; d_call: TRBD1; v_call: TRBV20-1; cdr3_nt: TGCAGTGCTGGGCCCGGGACAGGCCGCGGCCAAGAGACCCAGTACTTC; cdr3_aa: CSAGPGTGRGQETQYF
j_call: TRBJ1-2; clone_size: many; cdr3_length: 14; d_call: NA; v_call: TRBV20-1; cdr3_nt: TGCAGTGCCAGCGGGGTGCAACTTAACTATGGCTACACCTTC; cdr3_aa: CSASGVQLNYGYTF
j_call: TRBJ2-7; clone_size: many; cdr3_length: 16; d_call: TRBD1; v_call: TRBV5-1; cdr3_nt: TGCGCCAGCAGCTTCCTTTCCGGGACAGTAGTCTACGAGCAGTACTTC; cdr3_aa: CASSFLSGTVVYEQYF
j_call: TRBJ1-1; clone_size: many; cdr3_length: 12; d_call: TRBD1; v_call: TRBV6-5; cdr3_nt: TGTGCCAGCAGTTCGACAGGGTGGGAAGCTTTCTTT; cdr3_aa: CASSSTGWEAFF
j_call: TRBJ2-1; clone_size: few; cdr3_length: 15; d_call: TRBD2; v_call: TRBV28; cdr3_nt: TGTGCCAGCACTATGTCTAGCGGGAGGGCGGATGAGCAGTTCTTC; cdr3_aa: CASTMSSGRADEQFF
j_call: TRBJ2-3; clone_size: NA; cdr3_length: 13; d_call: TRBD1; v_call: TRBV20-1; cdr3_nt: TGCAGTGCTGGGACAGGGGCCACAGATACGCAGTATTTT; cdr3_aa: CSAGTGATDTQYF
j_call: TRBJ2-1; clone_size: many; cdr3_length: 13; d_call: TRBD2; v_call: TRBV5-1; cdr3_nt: TGCGCCAGCAGCGGGGGACTAGCCGGTGAGCAGTTCTTC; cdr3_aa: CASSGGLAGEQFF
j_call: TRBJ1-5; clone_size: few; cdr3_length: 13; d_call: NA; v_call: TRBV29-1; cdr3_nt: TGCAGCGTTGGTGGGACACGTTACCAGCCCCAGCATTTT; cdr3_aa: CSVGGTRYQPQHF
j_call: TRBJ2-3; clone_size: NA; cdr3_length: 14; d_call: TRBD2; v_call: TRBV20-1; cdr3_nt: TGCAGTGCTAGTTCTGCGGGGGGCCCAGATACGCAGTATTTT; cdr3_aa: CSASSAGGPDTQYF
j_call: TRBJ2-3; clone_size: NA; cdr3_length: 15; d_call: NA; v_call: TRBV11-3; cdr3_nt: TGTGCCAGCAGCTTAGGGAACAAGGGCACAGATACGCAGTATTTT; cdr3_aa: CASSLGNKGTDTQYF
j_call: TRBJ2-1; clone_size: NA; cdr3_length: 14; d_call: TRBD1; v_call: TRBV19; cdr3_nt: TGTGCCAGCCGGCGTGAGACAGGGAACAATGAGCAGTTCTTC; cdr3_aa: CASRRETGNNEQFF
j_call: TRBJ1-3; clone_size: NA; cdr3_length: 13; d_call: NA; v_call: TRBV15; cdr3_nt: TGTGCCACCAGCTGGATCCCTGGAAACACCATATATTTT; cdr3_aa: CATSWIPGNTIYF
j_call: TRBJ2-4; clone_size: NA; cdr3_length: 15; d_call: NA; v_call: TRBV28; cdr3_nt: TGTGCCAGCAGTTTACCCCTTGGCCAGGGACACATTCAGTACTTC; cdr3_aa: CASSLPLGQGHIQYF
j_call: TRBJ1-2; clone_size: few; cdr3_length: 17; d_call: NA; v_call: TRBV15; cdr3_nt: TGTGCCACCAGCAGGGGGAAAATACTAAGTACCTTCTATGGCTACACCTTC; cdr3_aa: CATSRGKILSTFYGYTF
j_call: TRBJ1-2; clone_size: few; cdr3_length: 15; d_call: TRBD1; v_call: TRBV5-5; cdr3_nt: TGTGCCAGCAGGTTGCTCTCCGGGACAGGAAATGGCTACACCTTC; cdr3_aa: CASRLLSGTGNGYTF
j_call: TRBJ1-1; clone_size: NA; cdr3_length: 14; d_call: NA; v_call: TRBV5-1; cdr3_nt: TGCGCCAGCAGCTTTGAATGGGAGGGCACTGAAGCTTTCTTT; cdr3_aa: CASSFEWEGTEAFF
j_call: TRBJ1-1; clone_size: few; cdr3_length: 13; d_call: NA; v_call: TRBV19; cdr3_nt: TGTGCCAGTAGTATCAGGCTGAACACTGAAGCTTTCTTT; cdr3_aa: CASSIRLNTEAFF
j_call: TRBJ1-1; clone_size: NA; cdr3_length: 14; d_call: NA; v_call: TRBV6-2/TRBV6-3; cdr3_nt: TGTGCCAGCATCGGGGGGTTTATGAACACTGAAGCTTTCTTT; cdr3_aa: CASIGGFMNTEAFF
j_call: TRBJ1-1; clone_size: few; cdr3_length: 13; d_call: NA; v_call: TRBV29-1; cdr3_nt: TGCAGCGTTGAAAAAGGGTTGAACACTGAAGCTTTCTTT; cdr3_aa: CSVEKGLNTEAFF
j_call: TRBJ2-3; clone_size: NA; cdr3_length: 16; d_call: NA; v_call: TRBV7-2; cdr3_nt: TGTGCCAGCAGCTTAGGCCCAGGCGGGGGCACAGATACGCAGTATTTT; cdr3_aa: CASSLGPGGGTDTQYF
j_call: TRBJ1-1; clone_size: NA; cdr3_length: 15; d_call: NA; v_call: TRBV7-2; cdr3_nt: TGTGCCAGCAGCTTATCGAGCAGGCTGAACACTGAAGCTTTCTTT; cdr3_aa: CASSLSSRLNTEAFF
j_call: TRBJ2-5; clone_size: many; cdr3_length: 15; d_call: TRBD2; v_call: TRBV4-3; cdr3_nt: TGCGCCAGCAGCCCGTTAGCGGGATTTCTAGAGACCCAGTACTTC; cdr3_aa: CASSPLAGFLETQYF
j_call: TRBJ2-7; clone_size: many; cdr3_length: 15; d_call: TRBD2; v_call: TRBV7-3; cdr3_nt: TGTGCCAGCGATAGCGGGAGGGAGAGCTCCTACGAGCAGTACTTC; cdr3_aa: CASDSGRESSYEQYF
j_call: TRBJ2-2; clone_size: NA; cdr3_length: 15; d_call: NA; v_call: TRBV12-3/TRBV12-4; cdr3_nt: TGTGCCAGCAACGCGGCGAAAGCGAACACCGGGGAGCTGTTTTTT; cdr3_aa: CASNAAKANTGELFF